The 5 T cell receptor beta chains below come from one sample, sequenced in a study of T cells in Graves' hyperthyroidism and ophthalmopathy. Authors of the study amplified TCR beta CDR3 regions from RNA transcripts. The HTBI set primed first-round TCR CDR3 RT-PCR. One entry per CDR3 protein results from TCRdb running MiXCR on the multiplex PCR reads. The sample lists about 250,000 distinct CDR3 sequences, approximately 20% occurring once. The sequenced sample consisted of blood. The receptor source for this set is a man aged 30-40 years with Graves' ophthalmopathy.

This clonotype has more than one count but fewer than ten. The rearrangement uses TRBV3-1 and TRBJ2-1, with TRBD2 identical over 10 bases. Losses at the gene ends were 5 bases for V and 8 bases for J; bases not matched to a gene: 12. Germline CDR1 LGHDT, CDR2 YNNKEL (reference sequence). The CDR3 runs to 16 residues. CDR3 sequence: CASSILVTSGIDEQFF. Here the CDR3 DNA reads TGTGCCAGCAGCATCCTCGTCACTAGCGGGATCGATGAGCAGTTCTTC.

The rearrangement joins TRBV11-3 to TRBJ2-2; 7 nucleotides align to TRBD2. Germline V gene data show CDR1 as SGHNT and CDR2 as YENEEA. This CDR3 is built from 15 residues. The J segment lost 5 bases and the V segment lost 3 bases, leaving 6 bases of the junction unmatched. The CDR3 protein is CASSFRGSPTGELFF. CDR3 bases: TGTGCCAGCAGCTTTCGCGGGAGTCCGACCGGGGAGCTGTTTTTT.

As for this clonotype: Just one base apart from a much larger clone, this may be a read error. The rearrangement joins TRBV6-5 to TRBJ2-7; 9 nucleotides line up with TRBD2. This CDR3 has 19 residues. Looked up from germline, CDR1 is MNHEY and CDR2 is SVGAGI. The CDR3 loop is CARSYSMYAGGPQSYEQYF. CDR3 bases: TGTGCCCGCAGTTACTCGATGTACGCGGGAGGGCCCCAATCCTACGAGCAGTACTTC.

The chain carries TRBV4-2 and TRBJ2-1, with D tentatively TRBD2 (6 bases). Per the germline V gene, CDR1 is LGHNA and CDR2 is YNFKEQ. V was trimmed by 5 bases and J by 6 bases, leaving 17 bases between them. The CDR3 length is 15 residues. CDR3 in DNA: TGTGCCAGCAGCTGGGGGGAAGACCCGGGCAATGAGCAGTTCTTC. Protein product: CASSWGEDPGNEQFF.

Note on this clonotype: A read error is possible here, since a much larger clone lies one base away. The genes are TRBV29-1 and TRBJ1-1, with a weak D call TRBD1 (5 bases). V lost 6 bases and J lost 5, with 19 bases in between. Germline loops: CDR1 SQVTM, CDR2 ANQGSEA. The CDR3 is 14 amino acids. This chain's CDR3 is CSVDRDSQSTEAFF. Written as DNA, the CDR3 is TGCAGCGTGGACCGAGACAGTCAATCTACTGAAGCTTTCTTT.